The present T cell receptor beta chain was sequenced within a study of blood T cell repertoires in COVID-19. For the study at large: Collection of acute and convalescent COVID-19 samples took place in the United States, Italy and Spain. PBMCs, B-cell-depleted T cells, or T cells provided the cDNA or gDNA that made up the material.

In the source study's methods: Estimation of nucleated cell counts was performed using reference gene primer amplification. Sequenced by immunoSEQ multiplex PCR; TCRdb stores in-frame clones only, minus some. From that table come the V and J calls and clone size; the DNA was used to work out D and trimming. This table holds 270,000 or so clones, roughly 87% found once. The germline CDR1 and CDR2 sequences are SGHNT and YYREEE (reference sequence). The junction had 4 bases not matched to a gene; V was cut back by 4 bases and J by 3 bases. This CDR3 has 13 residues. V gene TRBV5-4 combines with J gene TRBJ2-7; 7 nucleotides agree with TRBD1. The source material was peripheral blood. This TCR was sampled from a human donor in a cohort sampled during active COVID-19. CDR3 sequence reads: CASSRDRYYEQYF. DNA of the CDR3: TGTGCCAGCAGCCGGGACAGATACTACGAGCAGTACTTC.